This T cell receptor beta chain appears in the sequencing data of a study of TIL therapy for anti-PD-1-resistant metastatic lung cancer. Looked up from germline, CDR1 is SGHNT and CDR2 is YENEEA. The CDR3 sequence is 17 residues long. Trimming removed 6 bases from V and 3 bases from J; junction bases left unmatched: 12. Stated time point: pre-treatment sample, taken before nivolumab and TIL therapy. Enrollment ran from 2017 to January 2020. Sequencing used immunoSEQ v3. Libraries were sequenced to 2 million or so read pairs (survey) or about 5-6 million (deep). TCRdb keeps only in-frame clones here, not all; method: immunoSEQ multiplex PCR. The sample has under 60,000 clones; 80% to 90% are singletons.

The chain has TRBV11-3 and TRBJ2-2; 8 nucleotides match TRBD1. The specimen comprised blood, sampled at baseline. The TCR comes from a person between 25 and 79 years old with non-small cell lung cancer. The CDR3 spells CASSISGWGQDTGELFF. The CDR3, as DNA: TGTGCCAGCAGTATATCCGGTTGGGGACAGGACACCGGGGAGCTGTTTTTT.